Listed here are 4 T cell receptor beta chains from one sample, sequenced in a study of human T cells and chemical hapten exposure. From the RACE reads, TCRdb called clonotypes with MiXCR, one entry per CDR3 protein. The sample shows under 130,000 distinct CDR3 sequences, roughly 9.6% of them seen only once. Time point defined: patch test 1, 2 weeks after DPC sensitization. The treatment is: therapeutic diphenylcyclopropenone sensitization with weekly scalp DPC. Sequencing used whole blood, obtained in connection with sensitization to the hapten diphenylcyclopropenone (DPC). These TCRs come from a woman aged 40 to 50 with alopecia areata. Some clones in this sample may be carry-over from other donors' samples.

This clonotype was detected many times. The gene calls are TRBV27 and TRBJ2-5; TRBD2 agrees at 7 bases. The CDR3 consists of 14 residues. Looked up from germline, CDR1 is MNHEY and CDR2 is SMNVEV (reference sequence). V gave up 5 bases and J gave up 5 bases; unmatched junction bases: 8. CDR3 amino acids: CASSQMGGWETQYF. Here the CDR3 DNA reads TGTGCCAGCAGTCAAATGGGGGGGTGGGAGACCCAGTACTTC.

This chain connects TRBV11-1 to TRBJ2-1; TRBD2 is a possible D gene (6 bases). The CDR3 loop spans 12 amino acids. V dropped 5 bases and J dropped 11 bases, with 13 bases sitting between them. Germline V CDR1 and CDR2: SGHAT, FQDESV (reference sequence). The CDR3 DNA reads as TGTGCCAGCAGCCTCGGTACTAGCCAGCAGTTCTTC. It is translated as CASSLGTSQQFF.

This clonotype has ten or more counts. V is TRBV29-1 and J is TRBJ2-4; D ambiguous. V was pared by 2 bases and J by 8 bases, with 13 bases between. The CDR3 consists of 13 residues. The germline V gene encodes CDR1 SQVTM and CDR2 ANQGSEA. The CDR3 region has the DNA TGCAGCGTTGAAAATCCGGGCGGCTACATTCAGTACTTC. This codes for CSVENPGGYIQYF.

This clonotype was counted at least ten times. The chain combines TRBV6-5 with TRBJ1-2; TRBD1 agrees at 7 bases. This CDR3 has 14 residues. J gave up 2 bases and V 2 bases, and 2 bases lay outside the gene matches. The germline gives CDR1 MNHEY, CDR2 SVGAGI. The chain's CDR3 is CASSYLGQNYGYTF. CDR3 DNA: TGTGCCAGCAGTTACCTGGGACAGAACTATGGCTACACCTTC.